The source of this TCR beta chain is a study of blood T cell repertoires in COVID-19. Study-wide background: COVID-19 samples, acute and convalescent, were from the United States, Italy and Spain. T cells, B-cell-depleted T cells, or PBMCs supplied cDNA or gDNA.

The germline V gene encodes CDR1 KGHSH and CDR2 LQKENI. Trimming removed 2 bases from V and 5 bases from J, with 15 bases in between. The CDR3 contains 15 residues. In the authors' workflow: Amplification of reference gene primers provided the estimated nucleated cell counts. The repertoire was sequenced with immunoSEQ multiplex PCR; TCRdb's copy has only in-frame clones and lacks some. D and trimming come from the DNA, and the V and J calls and clone size come from that table. This table holds 50,000 to 65,000 clones, approximately 82% found once. The rearrangement uses TRBV18 and TRBJ2-5, with TRBD2 as a possible D gene (6 bases). What was sequenced was peripheral blood. This receptor was identified in a human donor in a cohort sampled during active COVID-19. The CDR3 sequence: CASSPSQGGGETQYF. The CDR3 nucleotides are TGTGCCAGCTCACCAAGCCAGGGAGGAGGGGAGACCCAGTACTTC.